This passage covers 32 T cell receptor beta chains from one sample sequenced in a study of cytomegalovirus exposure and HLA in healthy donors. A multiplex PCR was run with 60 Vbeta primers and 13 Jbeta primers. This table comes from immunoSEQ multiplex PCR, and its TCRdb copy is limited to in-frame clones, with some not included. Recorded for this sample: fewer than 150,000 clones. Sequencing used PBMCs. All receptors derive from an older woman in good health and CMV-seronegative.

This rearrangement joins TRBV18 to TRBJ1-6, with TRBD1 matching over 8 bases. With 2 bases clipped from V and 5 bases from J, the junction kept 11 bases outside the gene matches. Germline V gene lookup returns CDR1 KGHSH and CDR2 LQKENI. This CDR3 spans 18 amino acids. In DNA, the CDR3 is TGTGCCAGCTCACCAGCGACCTTGACAGGGGTTGATAATTCACCCCTCCACTTT. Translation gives CASSPATLTGVDNSPLHF.

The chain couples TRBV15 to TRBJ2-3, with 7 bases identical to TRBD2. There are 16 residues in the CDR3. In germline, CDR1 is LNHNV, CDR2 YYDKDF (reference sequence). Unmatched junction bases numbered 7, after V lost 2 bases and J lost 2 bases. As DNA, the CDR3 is TGTGCCACCAGCAGACCTCGTGGGAGGGACACAGATACGCAGTATTTT. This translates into CATSRPRGRDTDTQYF. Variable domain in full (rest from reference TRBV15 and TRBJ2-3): DAMVIQNPRYQVTQFGKPVTLSCSQTLNHNVMYWYQQKSSQAPKLLFHYYDKDFNNEADTPDNFQSRRPNTSFCFLDIRSPGLGDTAMYLCATSRPRGRDTDTQYFGPGTRLTVL.

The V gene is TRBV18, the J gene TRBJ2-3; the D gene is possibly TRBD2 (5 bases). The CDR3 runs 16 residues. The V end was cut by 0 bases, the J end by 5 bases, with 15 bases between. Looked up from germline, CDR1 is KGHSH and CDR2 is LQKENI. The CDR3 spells CASSPPSLEVGDTQYF. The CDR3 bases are TGTGCCAGCTCACCACCTTCTCTGGAGGTGGGAGATACGCAGTATTTT. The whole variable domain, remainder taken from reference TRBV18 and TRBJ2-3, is NAGVMQNPRHLVRRRGQEARLRCSPMKGHSHVYWYRQLPEEGLKFMVYLQKENIIDESGMPKERFSAEFPKEGPSILRIQQVVRGDSAAYFCASSPPSLEVGDTQYFGPGTRLTVL.

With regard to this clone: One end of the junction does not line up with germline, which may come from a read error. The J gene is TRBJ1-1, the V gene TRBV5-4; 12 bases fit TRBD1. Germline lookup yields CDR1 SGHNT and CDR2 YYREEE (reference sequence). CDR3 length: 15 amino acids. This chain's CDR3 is CASSTPGQGATEVFF. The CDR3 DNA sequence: TGTGCCAGCAGCACTCCGGGACAGGGGGCGACTGAAGTTTTCTTT.

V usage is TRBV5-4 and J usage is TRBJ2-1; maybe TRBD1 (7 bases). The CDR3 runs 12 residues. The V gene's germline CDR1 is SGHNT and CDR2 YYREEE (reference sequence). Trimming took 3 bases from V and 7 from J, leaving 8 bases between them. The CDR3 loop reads CASSSGGNEQFF. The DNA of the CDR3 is TGTGCCAGCAGCTCAGGGGGGAATGAGCAGTTCTTC.

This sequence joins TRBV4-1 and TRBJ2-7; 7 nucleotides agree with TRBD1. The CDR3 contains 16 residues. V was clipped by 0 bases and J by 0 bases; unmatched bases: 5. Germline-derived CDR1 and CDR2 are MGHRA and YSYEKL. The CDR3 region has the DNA TGCGCCAGCAGCCAAGAGCCAGGGGGATTCTCCTACGAGCAGTACTTC. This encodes CASSQEPGGFSYEQYF.

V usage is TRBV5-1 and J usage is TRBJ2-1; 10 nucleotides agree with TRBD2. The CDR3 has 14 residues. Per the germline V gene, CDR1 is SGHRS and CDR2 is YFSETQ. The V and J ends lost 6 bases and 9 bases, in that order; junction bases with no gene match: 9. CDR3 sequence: CASTLAGVDGEQFF. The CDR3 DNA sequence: TGCGCCAGCACCCTAGCGGGAGTGGACGGTGAGCAGTTCTTC.

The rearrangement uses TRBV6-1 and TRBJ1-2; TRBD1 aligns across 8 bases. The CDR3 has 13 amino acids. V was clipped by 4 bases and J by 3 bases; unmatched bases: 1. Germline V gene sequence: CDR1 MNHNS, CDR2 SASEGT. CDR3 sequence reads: CASSGTGYYGYTF. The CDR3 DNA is TGTGCCAGCAGTGGGACAGGGTACTATGGCTACACCTTC.

As DNA, the CDR3 is TGTGCCATCAGTGATGCGGGACAGGTGAACGGGGAGCTGTTTTTT. Translated: CAISDAGQVNGELFF. The chain uses TRBV10-3 and TRBJ2-2; TRBD1 aligns across 8 bases. V trimming: 3 bases; J trimming: 7 bases; junction bases outside the gene matches: 7. This CDR3 contains 15 residues. Germline-derived CDR1 and CDR2 are ENHRY and SYGVKD.

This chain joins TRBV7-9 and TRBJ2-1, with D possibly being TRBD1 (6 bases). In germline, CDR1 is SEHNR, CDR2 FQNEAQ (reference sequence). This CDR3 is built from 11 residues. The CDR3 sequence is CTSRGLNEQFF. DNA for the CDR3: TGTACCTCCAGGGGCCTCAATGAGCAGTTCTTC.

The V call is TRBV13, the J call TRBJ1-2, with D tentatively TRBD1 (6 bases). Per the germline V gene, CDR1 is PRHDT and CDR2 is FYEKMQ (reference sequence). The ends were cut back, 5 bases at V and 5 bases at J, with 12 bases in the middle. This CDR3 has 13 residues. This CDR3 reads CASSPRTAYGYTF. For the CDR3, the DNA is TGTGCCAGCAGCCCCCGGACAGCTTATGGCTACACCTTC. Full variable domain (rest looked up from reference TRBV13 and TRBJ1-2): AAGVIQSPRHLIKEKRETATLKCYPIPRHDTVYWYQQGPGQDPQFLISFYEKMQSDKGSIPDRFSAQQFSDYHSELNMSSLELGDSALYFCASSPRTAYGYTFGSGTRLTVV.

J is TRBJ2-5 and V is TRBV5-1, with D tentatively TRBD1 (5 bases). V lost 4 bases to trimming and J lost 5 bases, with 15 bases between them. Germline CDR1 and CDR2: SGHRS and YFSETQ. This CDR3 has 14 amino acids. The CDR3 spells CASSLRQWIETQYF. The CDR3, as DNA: TGCGCCAGCAGCCTACGACAGTGGATTGAGACCCAGTACTTC.

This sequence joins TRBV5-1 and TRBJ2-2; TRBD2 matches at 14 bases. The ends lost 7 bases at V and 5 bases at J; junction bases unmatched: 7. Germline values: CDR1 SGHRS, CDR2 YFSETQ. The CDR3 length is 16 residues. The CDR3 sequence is CASEGLAGERTGELFF. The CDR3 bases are TGCGCCAGCGAGGGACTAGCGGGAGAGAGGACCGGGGAGCTGTTTTTT.

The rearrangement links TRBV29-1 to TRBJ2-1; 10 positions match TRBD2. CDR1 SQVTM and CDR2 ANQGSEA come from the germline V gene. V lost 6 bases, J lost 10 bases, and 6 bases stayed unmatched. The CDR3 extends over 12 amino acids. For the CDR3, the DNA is TGCAGCGTGAGCGGGGGGGCAAGGGAGCAGTTCTTC. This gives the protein CSVSGGAREQFF.

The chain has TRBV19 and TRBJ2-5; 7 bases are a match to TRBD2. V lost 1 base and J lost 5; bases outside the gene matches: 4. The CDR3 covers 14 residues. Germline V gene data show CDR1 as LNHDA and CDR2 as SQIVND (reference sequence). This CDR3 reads CASSIGWGGETQYF. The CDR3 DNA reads TGTGCCAGTAGTATAGGTTGGGGAGGGGAGACCCAGTACTTC.

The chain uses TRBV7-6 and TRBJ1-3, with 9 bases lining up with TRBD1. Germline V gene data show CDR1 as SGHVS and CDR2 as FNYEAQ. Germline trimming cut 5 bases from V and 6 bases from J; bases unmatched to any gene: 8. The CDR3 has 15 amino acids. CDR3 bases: TGTGCCAGCAGCCTGGGACAGGGAGCGGTAAACACCATATATTTT. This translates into CASSLGQGAVNTIYF.

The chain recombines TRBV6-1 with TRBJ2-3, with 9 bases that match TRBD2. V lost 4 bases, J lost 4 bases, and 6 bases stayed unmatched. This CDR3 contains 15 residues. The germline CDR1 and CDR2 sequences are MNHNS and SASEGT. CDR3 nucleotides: TGTGCCAGCAGTGGTAGCGGGAGTACCGCAGATACGCAGTATTTT. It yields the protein CASSGSGSTADTQYF.

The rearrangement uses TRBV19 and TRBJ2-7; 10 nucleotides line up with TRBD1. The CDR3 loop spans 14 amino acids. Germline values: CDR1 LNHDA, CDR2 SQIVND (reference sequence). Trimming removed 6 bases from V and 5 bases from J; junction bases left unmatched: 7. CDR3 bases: TGTGCCAGTAGACCCTGGGACAGGGGAGACGAGCAGTACTTC. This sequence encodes CASRPWDRGDEQYF.

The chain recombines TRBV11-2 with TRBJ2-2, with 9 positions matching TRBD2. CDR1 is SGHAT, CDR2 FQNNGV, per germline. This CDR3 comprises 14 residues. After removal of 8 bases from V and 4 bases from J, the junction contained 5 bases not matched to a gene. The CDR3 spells CASRAGGSTGELFF. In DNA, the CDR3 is TGTGCCAGCCGGGCGGGGGGGAGCACCGGGGAGCTGTTTTTT.

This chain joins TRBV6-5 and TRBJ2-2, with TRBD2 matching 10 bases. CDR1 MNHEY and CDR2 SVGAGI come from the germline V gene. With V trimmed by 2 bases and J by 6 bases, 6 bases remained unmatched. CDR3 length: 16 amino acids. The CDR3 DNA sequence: TGTGCCAGCAGTTACCGAGCTAGCGGGGGTCCCGGGGAGCTGTTTTTT. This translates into CASSYRASGGPGELFF.

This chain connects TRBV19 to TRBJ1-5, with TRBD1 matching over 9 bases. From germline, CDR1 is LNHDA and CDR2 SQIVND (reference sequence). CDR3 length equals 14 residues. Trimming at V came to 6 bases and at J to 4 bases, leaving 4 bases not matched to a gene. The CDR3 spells CASRLTGGNQPQHF. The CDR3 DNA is TGTGCCAGTAGGTTGACAGGGGGTAATCAGCCCCAGCATTTT.

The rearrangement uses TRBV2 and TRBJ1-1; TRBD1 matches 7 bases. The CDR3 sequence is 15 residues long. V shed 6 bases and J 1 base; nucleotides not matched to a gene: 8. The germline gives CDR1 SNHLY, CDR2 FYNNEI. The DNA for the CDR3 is TGTGCCAGCAGGGGCCCGGGGACAGCGAACACTGAAGCTTTCTTT. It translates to CASRGPGTANTEAFF.

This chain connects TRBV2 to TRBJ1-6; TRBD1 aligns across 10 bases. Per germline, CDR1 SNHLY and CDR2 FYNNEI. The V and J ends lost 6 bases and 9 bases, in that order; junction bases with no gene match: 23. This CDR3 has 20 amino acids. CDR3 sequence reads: CASSQPRDRGFTGEGSPLHF. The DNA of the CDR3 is TGTGCCAGCAGCCAACCCCGGGACAGGGGATTTACGGGGGAGGGTTCACCCCTCCACTTT.

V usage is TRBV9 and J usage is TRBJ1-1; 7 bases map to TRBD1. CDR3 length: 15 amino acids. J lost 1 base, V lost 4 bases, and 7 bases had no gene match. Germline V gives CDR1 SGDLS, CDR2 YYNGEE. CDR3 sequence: CASSKTTGENTEAFF. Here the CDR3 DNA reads TGTGCCAGCAGCAAAACTACAGGGGAGAACACTGAAGCTTTCTTT.

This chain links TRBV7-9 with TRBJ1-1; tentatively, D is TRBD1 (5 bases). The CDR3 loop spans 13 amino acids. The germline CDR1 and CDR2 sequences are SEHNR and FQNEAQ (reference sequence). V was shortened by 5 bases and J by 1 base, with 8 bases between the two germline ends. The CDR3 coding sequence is TGTGCCAGCAGCAACGGGGGGAACACTGAAGCTTTCTTT. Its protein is CASSNGGNTEAFF.

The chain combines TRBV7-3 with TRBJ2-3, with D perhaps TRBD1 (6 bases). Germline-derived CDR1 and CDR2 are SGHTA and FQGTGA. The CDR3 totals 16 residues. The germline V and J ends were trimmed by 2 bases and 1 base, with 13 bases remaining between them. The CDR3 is CASSLRPRGGTDTQYF. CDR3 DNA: TGTGCCAGCAGCTTACGCCCCAGGGGCGGCACAGATACGCAGTATTTT.

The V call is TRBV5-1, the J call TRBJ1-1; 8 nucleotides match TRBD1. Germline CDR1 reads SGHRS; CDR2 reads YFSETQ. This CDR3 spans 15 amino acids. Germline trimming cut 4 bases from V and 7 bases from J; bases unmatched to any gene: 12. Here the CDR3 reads CASSRGQWGQVEAFF. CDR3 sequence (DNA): TGCGCCAGCAGCCGCGGGCAATGGGGACAGGTTGAAGCTTTCTTT.

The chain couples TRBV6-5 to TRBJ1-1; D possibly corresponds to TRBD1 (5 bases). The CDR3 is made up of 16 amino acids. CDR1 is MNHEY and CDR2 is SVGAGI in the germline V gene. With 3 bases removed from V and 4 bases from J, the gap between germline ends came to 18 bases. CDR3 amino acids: CASSYRLPGGSTEAFF. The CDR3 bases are TGTGCCAGCAGTTATCGCTTACCGGGGGGGAGCACTGAAGCTTTCTTT.

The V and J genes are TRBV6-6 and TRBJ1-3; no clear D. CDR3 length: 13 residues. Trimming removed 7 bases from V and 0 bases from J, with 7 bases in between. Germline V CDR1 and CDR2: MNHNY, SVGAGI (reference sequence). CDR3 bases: TGTGCCAGCATGCAGTTCTCTGGAAACACCATATATTTT. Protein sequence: CASMQFSGNTIYF.

The CDR3 region has the DNA TGTGCCAGCAGCTTAGTGGGCGGGAGGGTGAGCTACGAGCAGTACTTC. Its protein is CASSLVGGRVSYEQYF. The chain couples TRBV13 to TRBJ2-7; 9 bases match TRBD2. Germline values: CDR1 PRHDT, CDR2 FYEKMQ (reference sequence). The V and J ends lost 1 base and 3 bases, in that order; junction bases with no gene match: 7. CDR3 length equals 16 residues. The full variable domain, rest sourced from reference TRBV13 and TRBJ2-7, is AAGVIQSPRHLIKEKRETATLKCYPIPRHDTVYWYQQGPGQDPQFLISFYEKMQSDKGSIPDRFSAQQFSDYHSELNMSSLELGDSALYFCASSLVGGRVSYEQYFGPGTRLTVT.

The CDR3 DNA is TGTGCCAGCAGCGCTAGACTAGCGGAAGTAGATACGCAGTATTTT. Translated, it gives CASSARLAEVDTQYF. The chain carries TRBV5-4 and TRBJ2-3; 9 bases align to TRBD2. CDR1 is SGHNT and CDR2 is YYREEE in the germline V gene (reference sequence). Unmatched junction bases numbered 8, after V lost 4 bases and J lost 5 bases. This CDR3 comprises 15 residues.

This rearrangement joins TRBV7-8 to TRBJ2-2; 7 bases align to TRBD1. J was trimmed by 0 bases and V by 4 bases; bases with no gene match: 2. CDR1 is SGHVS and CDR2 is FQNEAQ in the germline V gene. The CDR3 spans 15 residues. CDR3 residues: CASSSQGANTGELFF. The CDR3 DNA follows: TGTGCCAGCAGCTCCCAGGGGGCGAACACCGGGGAGCTGTTTTTT. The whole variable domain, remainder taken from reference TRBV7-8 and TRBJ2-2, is GAGVSQSPRYKVAKRGQDVALRCDPISGHVSLFWYQQALGQGPEFLTYFQNEAQLDKSGLPSDRFFAERPEGSVSTLKIQRTQQEDSAVYLCASSSQGANTGELFFGEGSRLTVL.